One and the same sample provided the 7 T cell receptor beta chains below, sequenced in a study of blood T cell repertoires in COVID-19. Sequenced by immunoSEQ multiplex PCR; TCRdb stores in-frame clones only, minus some. The sample holds 110,000 to 150,000 clones, about 81% seen once. Sequencing was done on a sample of peripheral blood. Receptors originate from a woman aged 80 or over with acute or convalescent COVID-19.

The V call is TRBV28, the J call TRBJ2-7, with 10 nucleotides matching TRBD1. V was clipped by 6 bases and J by 0 bases; unmatched bases: 2. This CDR3 has 14 amino acids. Germline CDR1 and CDR2: MDHEN and SYDVKM. The CDR3 is CASRDRGTSYEQYF. In DNA form, the CDR3 reads TGTGCCAGCAGGGACAGGGGGACCTCCTACGAGCAGTACTTC.

The J gene is TRBJ2-1, the V gene TRBV9; TRBD2 agrees at 10 bases. The CDR3 contains 16 residues. Germline values: CDR1 SGDLS, CDR2 YYNGEE. Trimming cost V 3 bases and J 4 bases; bases outside gene matches: 7. The CDR3 reads CASSAEGTSVYNEQFF. For the CDR3, the DNA is TGTGCCAGCAGCGCTGAGGGGACTAGCGTATACAATGAGCAGTTCTTC.

This chain uses TRBV9 with TRBJ2-5, with 12 bases aligning to TRBD1. The germline V gene encodes CDR1 SGDLS and CDR2 YYNGEE. This CDR3 is 14 amino acids long. After removal of 2 bases from V and 6 bases from J, the junction contained 2 bases not matched to a gene. The CDR3 reads CASSVRDRGQTQYF. The CDR3 DNA reads as TGTGCCAGCAGCGTGCGGGACAGGGGGCAGACCCAGTACTTC.

This rearrangement joins TRBV5-1 to TRBJ1-1, with D possibly matching TRBD1 (5 bases). Germline CDR1 is SGHRS and CDR2 is YFSETQ. Trimming removed 4 bases at V and 0 bases at J, with 13 bases between. This CDR3 has 15 amino acids. The CDR3 loop reads CASSPRQLLNTEAFF. CDR3 nucleotides: TGCGCCAGCAGCCCTAGACAGTTATTGAACACTGAAGCTTTCTTT.

The chain couples TRBV30 to TRBJ2-2; no clear D. Germline CDR1 is GTSNPN and CDR2 is SVGIG (reference sequence). The CDR3 loop spans 15 amino acids. V was shortened by 4 bases and J by 1 base, with 13 bases between the two germline ends. CDR3 DNA: TGTGCCTGGACCCCCTTCCACGGGAACACCGGGGAGCTGTTTTTT. Translation: CAWTPFHGNTGELFF.

The V call is TRBV5-1, the J call TRBJ2-7; 8 bases align to TRBD1. CDR1 and CDR2 from the germline V gene are SGHRS and YFSETQ. V lost 5 bases to trimming and J lost 0 bases; unmatched junction nucleotides: 13. This CDR3 spans 17 amino acids. In DNA, the CDR3 is TGCGCCAGCAGTCCATCCCCCCCCGGGACAGGCTCCTACGAGCAGTACTTC. Amino acid sequence: CASSPSPPGTGSYEQYF. The variable domain in full, with the rest retrieved from reference TRBV5-1 and TRBJ2-7, is KAGVTQTPRYLIKTRGQQVTLSCSPISGHRSVSWYQQTPGQGLQFLFEYFSETQRNKGNFPGRFSGRQFSNSRSEMNVSTLELGDSALYLCASSPSPPGTGSYEQYFGPGTRLTVT.

The gene calls are TRBV5-1 and TRBJ2-3, with 8 bases matching TRBD1. Unmatched junction bases numbered 2, after V lost 0 bases and J lost 5 bases. The CDR3 is 14 residues long. Germline V lookup: CDR1 SGHRS, CDR2 YFSETQ. CDR3 in DNA: TGCGCCAGCAGCTTGGCAGGGGGCTTAGATACGCAGTATTTT. This translates into CASSLAGGLDTQYF.